Below are 29 T cell receptor beta chains sequenced from a single sample in a study of Ad26.COV2.S vaccination and SARS-CoV-2 variants. The treatment was: about 20 received Ad26.COV2.S at low or high dose, single or two shots; several received placebo; per-sample allocation not given. Sample collection was performed on day 63 after the first vaccine or placebo injection. Profiling relied on immunoSEQ multiplex PCR, and the TCRdb table lists in-frame clones only, not all of them. The sample consists of around 450,000 clones, less than 95% of them appearing once. Sequences were derived from peripheral blood, sampled in a trial of Ad26.COV2.S vaccine versus placebo. These receptors originate from a person between 18 and 65 years old who received the Ad26.COV2.S COVID-19 vaccine or a placebo.

The CDR3 loop is CASSLGAEETQYF. The CDR3 DNA is TGTGCCAGCAGCTTAGGGGCCGAAGAGACCCAGTACTTC. The chain is built from TRBV7-3 and TRBJ2-5; the D gene is possibly TRBD1 (5 bases). The ends were cut back, 2 bases at V and 3 bases at J, with 7 bases in the middle. Germline values: CDR1 SGHTA, CDR2 FQGTGA. The CDR3 has 13 residues.

The gene calls are TRBV9 and TRBJ2-1; D possibly corresponds to TRBD2 (5 bases). Germline values: CDR1 SGDLS, CDR2 YYNGEE. V was shortened by 0 bases and J by 10 bases, with 14 bases between the two germline ends. The CDR3 totals 14 residues. CDR3 DNA sequence: TGTGCCAGCAGCGTAGATAGCGCCGAAGTCGAGCAGTTCTTC. Protein sequence: CASSVDSAEVEQFF.

This clone was found once. The chain has TRBV7-2 and TRBJ2-1, with 7 bases fitting TRBD2. The CDR3 extends over 13 amino acids. CDR1 and CDR2 from the germline V gene are SGHTA and FQGNSA. V lost 6 bases to trimming and J lost 9 bases; unmatched junction nucleotides: 8. This CDR3 is CASRVAGETEQFF. The CDR3 coding sequence is TGTGCCAGCAGGGTGGCGGGAGAAACTGAGCAGTTCTTC. Supplemented by reference TRBV7-2 and TRBJ2-1, the full variable domain reads GAGVSQSPSNKVTEKGKDVELRCDPISGHTALYWYRQSLGQGLEFLIYFQGNSAPDKSGLPSDRFSAERTGGSVSTLTIQRTQQEDSAVYLCASRVAGETEQFFGPGTRLTVL.

The V gene is TRBV27, the J gene TRBJ2-2, with D hard to call. The CDR3 loop spans 15 amino acids. V lost 3 bases to trimming and J lost 0 bases, with 8 bases between them. Germline V gene sequence: CDR1 MNHEY, CDR2 SMNVEV (reference sequence). The CDR3 here is CASSFGFANTGELFF. The CDR3, as DNA: TGTGCCAGCAGTTTTGGGTTCGCGAACACCGGGGAGCTGTTTTTT.

The gene calls are TRBV6-6 and TRBJ2-7, with a possible D match to TRBD2 (7 bases). The CDR3 covers 14 residues. In germline, CDR1 is MNHNY, CDR2 SVGAGI (reference sequence). Trimming took 0 bases from V and 6 from J, leaving 12 bases between them. The CDR3 is CASSYSGEGGEQYF. The CDR3 DNA is TGTGCCAGCAGTTACTCGGGGGAGGGGGGCGAGCAGTACTTC.

The chain couples TRBV18 to TRBJ1-1, with TRBD1 matching 8 bases. The CDR3 is 14 residues long. The junction had 4 bases not matched to a gene; V was cut back by 3 bases and J by 4 bases. Germline V gene data show CDR1 as KGHSH and CDR2 as LQKENI. The CDR3 DNA is TGTGCCAGCTCACCGAGCACAGGGGGCACTGAAGCTTTCTTT. Residues: CASSPSTGGTEAFF.

The chain carries TRBV29-1 and TRBJ2-2; 8 positions agree with TRBD2. The CDR3 totals 17 residues. With 2 bases clipped from V and 5 bases from J, the junction kept 13 bases outside the gene matches. Germline loops: CDR1 SQVTM, CDR2 ANQGSEA. The CDR3 loop is CSVEIGPSGRRTGELFF. Here the CDR3 DNA reads TGCAGCGTTGAAATCGGGCCCAGCGGGAGACGGACCGGGGAGCTGTTTTTT.

The J gene is TRBJ1-2, the V gene TRBV7-2; tentatively, D is TRBD1 (6 bases). The CDR3 consists of 15 residues. V lost 1 base to trimming and J lost 4 bases, with 13 bases between them. Germline V CDR1 and CDR2: SGHTA, FQGNSA. The CDR3 DNA reads as TGTGCCAGCAGCTTAGTTTCAGGGGATAGCTATGGCTACACCTTC. Amino acid sequence: CASSLVSGDSYGYTF.

The genes are TRBV29-1 and TRBJ2-7; D not certain. Germline loops: CDR1 SQVTM, CDR2 ANQGSEA. V dropped 7 bases and J dropped 0 bases, with 1 base sitting between them. The CDR3 is 9 amino acids. The DNA of the CDR3 is TGCAGCGCCTCCTACGAGCAGTACTTC. Its protein is CSASYEQYF.

V gene TRBV10-3 combines with J gene TRBJ2-7; no firm D call. The CDR3 consists of 13 residues. Trimming left V 6 bases short and J 3 bases short, with 12 bases between. Germline-derived CDR1 and CDR2 are ENHRY and SYGVKD. CDR3 DNA: TGTGCCATCAGCCCCAGGACCGACTACGAGCAGTACTTC. Amino acids: CAISPRTDYEQYF.

The chain couples TRBV9 to TRBJ1-3, with 8 bases lining up with TRBD1. V lost 2 bases, J lost 0 bases, and 10 bases stayed unmatched. The V gene's germline CDR1 is SGDLS and CDR2 YYNGEE. This CDR3 is 18 amino acids long. CDR3 coding DNA: TGTGCCAGCAGCGTTCGTCCCGGGACAGGATTCTCTGGAAACACCATATATTTT. Translation gives CASSVRPGTGFSGNTIYF.

The chain uses TRBV20-1 and TRBJ1-6, with unresolved D. Germline CDR1 and CDR2: DFQATT and SNEGSKA (reference sequence). The CDR3 is 13 amino acids. V was shortened by 3 bases and J by 10 bases, with 13 bases between the two germline ends. The CDR3 is CSASLQTGSPLHF. For the CDR3, the DNA is TGCAGTGCTAGTTTACAGACTGGGTCACCCCTCCACTTT.

J is TRBJ2-2 and V is TRBV27; tentative D call: TRBD2 (6 bases). V lost 7 bases to trimming and J lost 7 bases, with 13 bases between them. Germline-derived CDR1 and CDR2 are MNHEY and SMNVEV (reference sequence). The length of the CDR3 is 13 residues. The CDR3 sequence is CASTIVGGGELFF. The CDR3 region has the DNA TGTGCCAGCACTATCGTCGGGGGCGGGGAGCTGTTTTTT.

V gene TRBV7-2 combines with J gene TRBJ2-7; TRBD2 matches at 9 bases. The CDR3 covers 13 residues. Germline CDR1 and CDR2: SGHTA and FQGNSA. V lost 1 base to trimming and J lost 6 bases; unmatched junction nucleotides: 1. CDR3 in amino acids: CASSLVREGEQYF. The CDR3, as DNA: TGTGCCAGCAGCTTAGTGCGGGAGGGCGAGCAGTACTTC.

The V call is TRBV2, the J call TRBJ2-1; the D is unclear. Trimming took 6 bases from V and 2 from J, leaving 2 bases between them. The CDR3 spans 11 residues. Looked up from germline, CDR1 is SNHLY and CDR2 is FYNNEI. CDR3 DNA: TGTGCCAGCAGGGCCTACAATGAGCAGTTCTTC. Translating gives CASRAYNEQFF.

The J gene is TRBJ2-7, the V gene TRBV9; 8 positions match TRBD2. CDR1 is SGDLS and CDR2 is YYNGEE in the germline V gene. Unmatched junction bases numbered 9, after V lost 4 bases and J lost 0 bases. This CDR3 has 16 residues. CDR3 in amino acids: CASSPWTGGSSYEQYF. DNA of the CDR3: TGTGCCAGCAGCCCTTGGACGGGGGGGAGCTCCTACGAGCAGTACTTC.

The V and J genes are TRBV7-2 and TRBJ2-5; a possible D gene is TRBD1 (5 bases). The length of the CDR3 is 14 residues. Trimming stripped 1 base from V and 1 base from J, with 7 bases between. Germline V gene data show CDR1 as SGHTA and CDR2 as FQGNSA. The CDR3 DNA is TGTGCCAGCAGCTTAGGACAGCCCCAAGAGACCCAGTACTTC. Translating gives CASSLGQPQETQYF.

The CDR3 loop reads CAWSAASHSYNEQFF. In DNA form, the CDR3 reads TGTGCCTGGAGTGCCGCTTCCCACTCCTACAATGAGCAGTTCTTC. J is TRBJ2-1 and V is TRBV30; no clear D gene. This CDR3 has 15 amino acids. V lost 1 base and J lost 0, with 10 bases in between. CDR1 GTSNPN and CDR2 SVGIG come from the germline V gene (reference sequence).

The V gene is TRBV19, the J gene TRBJ1-5; 7 nucleotides agree with TRBD1. The germline V gene has CDR1 LNHDA and CDR2 SQIVND (reference sequence). The CDR3 runs to 17 residues. Germline trimming cut 5 bases from V and 2 bases from J; bases unmatched to any gene: 12. In DNA form, the CDR3 reads TGTGCCAGTAGTTCCCTCAGGGGGACAGCAGGCAATCAGCCCCAGCATTTT. Amino acid sequence: CASSSLRGTAGNQPQHF.

This rearrangement joins TRBV7-3 to TRBJ2-7, with 13 nucleotides matching TRBD2. Trimming at V came to 5 bases and at J to 6 bases, leaving 4 bases not matched to a gene. CDR3 size: 14 residues. Looked up from germline, CDR1 is SGHTA and CDR2 is FQGTGA. CDR3 DNA sequence: TGTGCCAGCAGCCCAGGACTAGCGGGAGCCGAGCAGTACTTC. This gives the protein CASSPGLAGAEQYF. The variable domain in full, with the rest retrieved from reference TRBV7-3 and TRBJ2-7, is GAGVSQTPSNKVTEKGKYVELRCDPISGHTALYWYRQSLGQGPEFLIYFQGTGAADDSGLPNDRFFAVRPEGSVSTLKIQRTERGDSAVYLCASSPGLAGAEQYFGPGTRLTVT.

This CDR3 is CASSLDDEGNTIYF. In nucleotides, the CDR3 is TGTGCCAGCAGCTTGGACGACGAAGGAAACACCATATATTTT. This chain links TRBV7-6 with TRBJ1-3; D unclear. Germline values: CDR1 SGHVS, CDR2 FNYEAQ. CDR3 length: 14 residues. V was cut by 3 bases and J by 4 bases, with 10 bases left in between.

This clone was observed many times. The J gene is TRBJ2-7, the V gene TRBV5-1; 7 nucleotides match TRBD2. Germline-derived CDR1 and CDR2 are SGHRS and YFSETQ. CDR3 length equals 15 residues. Germline trimming cut 5 bases from V and 0 bases from J; bases unmatched to any gene: 8. The CDR3: CASSEGGATSYEQYF. The CDR3 nucleotides read TGCGCCAGCAGTGAGGGAGGGGCGACCTCCTACGAGCAGTACTTC. The full variable domain, its missing parts supplied by reference TRBV5-1 and TRBJ2-7, is KAGVTQTPRYLIKTRGQQVTLSCSPISGHRSVSWYQQTPGQGLQFLFEYFSETQRNKGNFPGRFSGRQFSNSRSEMNVSTLELGDSALYLCASSEGGATSYEQYFGPGTRLTVT.

The chain employs TRBV2 and TRBJ1-2; D remains ambiguous. The germline CDR1 and CDR2 sequences are SNHLY and FYNNEI. The CDR3 spans 12 residues. Trimming shortened V by 7 bases and J by 5 bases, and 11 bases separated the two germline ends. The CDR3 nucleotides read TGTGCCAGCACCCTAGGGCCTTATGGCTACACCTTC. This sequence encodes CASTLGPYGYTF.

This clone was found a few times. This chain joins TRBV15 and TRBJ1-2; D might be TRBD1 (6 bases). Germline assignment: CDR1 LNHNV and CDR2 YYDKDF (reference sequence). The V gene lost 4 bases and the J gene lost 4 bases, with 7 bases spanning the gap. This CDR3 has 12 residues. The CDR3: CATSTQGYGYTF. The DNA for the CDR3 is TGTGCCACCAGCACACAGGGCTATGGCTACACCTTC.

This chain joins TRBV11-3 and TRBJ2-3; 16 nucleotides match TRBD2. This CDR3 has 17 residues. Germline loops: CDR1 SGHNT, CDR2 YENEEA. V shed 5 bases and J 3 bases; nucleotides not matched to a gene: 5. The CDR3 sequence: CASSPGLAGGPTDTQYF. In DNA, the CDR3 is TGTGCCAGCAGCCCGGGACTAGCGGGAGGGCCGACAGATACGCAGTATTTT.

V gene TRBV21-1 combines with J gene TRBJ2-7. TRBV21-1 is classified as a pseudogene. CDR3 length: 17 residues. This chain's CDR3 is CASSKGEGAGEIHEQYF. CDR3 nucleotide sequence: TGTGCCAGCAGCAAAGGGGAGGGGGCGGGAGAGATCCACGAGCAGTACTTC.

V gene TRBV28 combines with J gene TRBJ2-7, with 14 positions matching TRBD2. CDR3 length: 18 residues. CDR1 and CDR2 from the germline V gene are MDHEN and SYDVKM. V trimming: 5 bases; J trimming: 3 bases; junction bases outside the gene matches: 12. The CDR3 bases are TGTGCCAGCAGTCCAATAACCCATGGGACTAGCGGGAGCTACGAGCAGTACTTC. Translating it yields CASSPITHGTSGSYEQYF.

This sequence joins TRBV28 and TRBJ1-5; D is perhaps TRBD1 (6 bases). CDR1 and CDR2 (germline): MDHEN, SYDVKM. The germline V and J ends were trimmed by 7 bases and 5 bases, with 18 bases remaining between them. CDR3 size: 15 residues. The DNA for the CDR3 is TGTGCCAGCACCTCTGTAGGGGGGGCTGATCAGCCCCAGCATTTT. This encodes CASTSVGGADQPQHF.

This clone was observed a few times. The chain uses TRBV4-2 and TRBJ1-3; D possibly corresponds to TRBD1 (5 bases). Germline assignment: CDR1 LGHNA and CDR2 YNFKEQ. V lost 1 base and J 0 bases, leaving 7 bases between the germline ends. The CDR3 has 15 residues. CDR3 region: CASSQAGSSGNTIYF. The CDR3, as DNA: TGTGCCAGCAGCCAAGCAGGGAGCTCTGGAAACACCATATATTTT.